The entry below gives a single T cell receptor (beta chain) sequence along with its context. This specimen comes from a study of blood T cell repertoires in COVID-19. Study context: In each case, the material was cDNA or gDNA derived from T cells, B-cell-depleted T cells, or PBMCs.

The CDR3 runs to 13 residues. V dropped 2 bases and J dropped 2 bases, with 7 bases sitting between them. Method: immunoSEQ multiplex PCR; TCRdb's copy keeps in-frame clones and lacks some. The profile shows under 400,000 clones, approximately 87% of them singletons. The clonotype originates from a woman aged 25 to 39 with COVID-19, enrolled during active disease. Sequencing used peripheral blood. The chain links TRBV12-3 or TRBV12-4 to TRBJ2-7, with D unclear. In nucleotides, the CDR3 is TGTGCCAGCAGTTTACCAGGCACCTACGAGCAGTACTTC. As protein: CASSLPGTYEQYF.